This entry features one T cell receptor (beta chain) sequence. Deletions cut 1 base from V and 4 bases from J, with 14 bases between. The CDR3 extends over 15 amino acids. CDR1 is SEHNR, CDR2 FQNEAQ, per germline (reference sequence). The data belong to a study of blood T cell repertoires in COVID-19. For the study at large: Specimens from acute and convalescent COVID-19 originated in the United States, Italy and Spain. The cDNA or gDNA used as material had been derived from T cells, B-cell-depleted T cells, or PBMCs.

The repertoire was sequenced with immunoSEQ multiplex PCR; TCRdb's copy has only in-frame clones and lacks some. The sample has about 170,000 clones, around four fifths seen once. Participant age was 18 to 89 years, and participants resided in about two dozen US areas. The sequence derives from a woman aged 45 to 65 in a cohort exposed to, infected with or recovered from COVID-19 (not recorded which). This chain connects TRBV7-9 to TRBJ2-7; TRBD2 is a possible D gene (6 bases). Sequencing input: PBMCs or T cells enriched from blood (not recorded which). The CDR3 spells CASSLVAGGLYEQYF. CDR3 DNA sequence: TGTGCCAGCAGCTTAGTCGCCGGAGGGTTATACGAGCAGTACTTC. Looking up the rest from reference TRBV7-9 and TRBJ2-7 gives the full variable domain: DTGVSQNPRHKITKRGQNVTFRCDPISEHNRLYWYRQTLGQGPEFLTYFQNEAQLEKSRLLSDRFSAERPKGSFSTLEIQRTEQGDSAMYLCASSLVAGGLYEQYFGPGTRLTVT.